Included here is one TCR beta chain sequence, with context. These data belong to a study of cytomegalovirus exposure and HLA in healthy donors. Germline loops: CDR1 LNHDA, CDR2 SQIVND (reference sequence). This CDR3 region has 15 residues. The V and J ends lost 3 bases and 2 bases respectively, with 14 bases between them. PCR involved 60 Vbeta and 13 Jbeta primers. Profiling relied on immunoSEQ multiplex PCR, and the TCRdb table lists in-frame clones only, not all of them. Counted here are 150,000 to 250,000 clones, around 79% occurring once; the ten biggest clones make up 4.4%. The clonotype was recovered from a woman aged 25-40 years in good health and CMV-seropositive. The V gene is TRBV19, the J gene TRBJ2-7, with D possibly matching TRBD2 (7 bases). Sequencing used PBMCs. The CDR3 is CASSIEGGRPYEQYF. The CDR3 DNA reads as TGTGCCAGTAGTATTGAGGGGGGGCGCCCCTACGAGCAGTACTTC.